Below are 4 T cell receptor beta chains sequenced from a single sample in a study of blood T cell repertoires in COVID-19 (dated by TCRdb to 2020 to 2021). Library preparation used the immunoSEQ multiplex PCR assay. What TCRdb holds here is the immuneACCESS table cut down to in-frame rearrangements. Part of the clones is not present; checked against another copy, under half of the missing clones reflect an unresolved V gene, and the others are unexplained. Present in this sample are some 150,000 clones, roughly 80% of which were seen just once. Roughly 9% of the sample is in the top ten clones. What was sequenced was peripheral blood. These receptors originate from a woman between 65 and 79 years old with acute or convalescent COVID-19.

This chain uses TRBV28 with TRBJ1-4; D may be TRBD1 (6 bases). Germline loops: CDR1 MDHEN, CDR2 SYDVKM. CDR3 size: 14 residues. Trimming stripped 6 bases from V and 5 bases from J, with 13 bases between. CDR3 coding DNA: TGTGCCAGCAGAACGGACAGCCGAAATGAAAAACTGTTTTTT. Encoded protein: CASRTDSRNEKLFF. The complete variable domain, with remaining parts taken from reference TRBV28 and TRBJ1-4, reads DVKVTQSSRYLVKRTGEKVFLECVQDMDHENMFWYRQDPGLGLRLIYFSYDVKMKEKGDIPEGYSVSREKKERFSLILESASTNQTSMYLCASRTDSRNEKLFFGSGTQLSVL.

The chain employs TRBV9 and TRBJ1-1; D remains ambiguous. Germline V gene data show CDR1 as SGDLS and CDR2 as YYNGEE. The CDR3 is made up of 13 amino acids. V was clipped by 4 bases and J by 6 bases, with 13 bases between them. CDR3 protein: CASSWTDSPEAFF. The CDR3 DNA sequence: TGTGCCAGCAGCTGGACGGACTCTCCTGAAGCTTTCTTT.

The gene calls are TRBV6-5 and TRBJ2-7; 7 bases match TRBD2. V gave up 6 bases and J gave up 4 bases; unmatched junction bases: 9. Germline V gene lookup returns CDR1 MNHEY and CDR2 SVGAGI. This CDR3 comprises 14 residues. The CDR3 reads CASSSGLAEYEQYF. In DNA form, the CDR3 reads TGTGCCAGCAGCTCAGGGCTAGCGGAATACGAGCAGTACTTC.

The chain employs TRBV7-2 and TRBJ1-1, with unresolved D. Per the germline V gene, CDR1 is SGHTA and CDR2 is FQGNSA. The length of the CDR3 is 17 residues. Trimming removed 2 bases at V and 5 bases at J, with 21 bases between. CDR3: CASSLRSGRKSLTEAFF. The CDR3 DNA follows: TGTGCCAGCAGCTTACGGAGTGGGAGAAAAAGTTTAACTGAAGCTTTCTTT.